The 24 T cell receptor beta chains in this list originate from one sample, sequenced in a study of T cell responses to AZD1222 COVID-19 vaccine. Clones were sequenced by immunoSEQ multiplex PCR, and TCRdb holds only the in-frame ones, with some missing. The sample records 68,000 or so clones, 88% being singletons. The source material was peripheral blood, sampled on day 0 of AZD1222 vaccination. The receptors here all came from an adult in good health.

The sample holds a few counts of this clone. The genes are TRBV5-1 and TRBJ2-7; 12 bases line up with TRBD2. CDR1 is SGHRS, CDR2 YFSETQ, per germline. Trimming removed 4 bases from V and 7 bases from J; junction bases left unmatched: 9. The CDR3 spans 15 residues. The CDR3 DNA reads TGCGCCAGCAGCCCAGGACTAGCGGGACATGGGGAGCAGTACTTC. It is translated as CASSPGLAGHGEQYF.

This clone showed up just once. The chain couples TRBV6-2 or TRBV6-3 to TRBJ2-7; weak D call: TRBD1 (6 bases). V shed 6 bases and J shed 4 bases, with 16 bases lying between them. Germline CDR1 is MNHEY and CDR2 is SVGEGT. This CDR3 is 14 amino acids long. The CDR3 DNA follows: TGTGCCAGCAGCCGGGACACCGTACCTTACGAGCAGTACTTC. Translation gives CASSRDTVPYEQYF.

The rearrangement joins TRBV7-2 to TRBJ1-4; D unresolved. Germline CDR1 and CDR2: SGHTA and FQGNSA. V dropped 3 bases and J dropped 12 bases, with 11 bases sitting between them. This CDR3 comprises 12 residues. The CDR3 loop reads CASSFRTGQLFF. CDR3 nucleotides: TGTGCCAGCAGCTTTCGGACGGGCCAACTGTTTTTT.

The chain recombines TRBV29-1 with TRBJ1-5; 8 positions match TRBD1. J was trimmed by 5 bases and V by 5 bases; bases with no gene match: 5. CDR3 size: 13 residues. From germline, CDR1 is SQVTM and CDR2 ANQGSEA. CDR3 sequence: CSVRVTGDQPQHF. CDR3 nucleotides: TGCAGCGTTCGAGTGACAGGGGATCAGCCCCAGCATTTT.

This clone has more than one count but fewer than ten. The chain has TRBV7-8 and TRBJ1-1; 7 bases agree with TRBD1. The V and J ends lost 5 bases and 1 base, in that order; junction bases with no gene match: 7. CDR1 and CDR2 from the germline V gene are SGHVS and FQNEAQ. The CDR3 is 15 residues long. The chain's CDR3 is CASSATDRANTEAFF. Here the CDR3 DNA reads TGTGCCAGCAGCGCGACCGACAGGGCGAACACTGAAGCTTTCTTT.

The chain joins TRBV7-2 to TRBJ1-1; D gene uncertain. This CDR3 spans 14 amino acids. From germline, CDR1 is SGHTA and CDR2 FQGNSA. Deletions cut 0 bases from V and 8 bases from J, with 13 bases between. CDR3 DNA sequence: TGTGCCAGCAGCTTAGCTCGGGAGGTGGGGGAAGCTTTCTTT. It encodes CASSLAREVGEAFF.

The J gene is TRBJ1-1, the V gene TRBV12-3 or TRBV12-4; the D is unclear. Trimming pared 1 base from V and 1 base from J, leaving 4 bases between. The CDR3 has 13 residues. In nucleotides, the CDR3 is TGTGCCAGCAGTTTAGTGGGGAACACTGAAGCTTTCTTT. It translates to CASSLVGNTEAFF.

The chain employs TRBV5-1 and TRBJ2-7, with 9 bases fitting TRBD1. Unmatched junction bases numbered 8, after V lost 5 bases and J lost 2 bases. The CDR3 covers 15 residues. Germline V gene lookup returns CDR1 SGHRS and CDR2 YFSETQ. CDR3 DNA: TGCGCCAGCAGAACAGGGGGCGCGACCCCCTACGAGCAGTACTTC. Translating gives CASRTGGATPYEQYF.

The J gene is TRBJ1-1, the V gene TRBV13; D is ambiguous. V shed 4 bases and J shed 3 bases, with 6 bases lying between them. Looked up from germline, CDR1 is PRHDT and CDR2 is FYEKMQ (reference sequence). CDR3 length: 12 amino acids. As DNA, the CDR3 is TGTGCCAGCAGCTCCCAGTACACTGAAGCTTTCTTT. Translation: CASSSQYTEAFF.

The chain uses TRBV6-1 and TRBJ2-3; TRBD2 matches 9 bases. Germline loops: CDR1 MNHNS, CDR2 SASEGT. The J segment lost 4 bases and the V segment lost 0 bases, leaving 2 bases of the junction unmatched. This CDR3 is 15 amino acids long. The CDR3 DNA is TGTGCCAGCAGTGAAGCTAGCGGGAGCCCAGATACGCAGTATTTT. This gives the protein CASSEASGSPDTQYF.

The CDR3, as DNA: TGTGCCACCAGCCGCGTTCCCCGGGACTACTCCTACAATGAGCAGTTCTTC. Protein product: CATSRVPRDYSYNEQFF. This sequence joins TRBV15 and TRBJ2-1; 7 bases map to TRBD2. The J segment lost 0 bases and the V segment lost 5 bases, leaving 10 bases of the junction unmatched. The CDR3 totals 17 residues. Germline V CDR1 and CDR2: LNHNV, YYDKDF (reference sequence).

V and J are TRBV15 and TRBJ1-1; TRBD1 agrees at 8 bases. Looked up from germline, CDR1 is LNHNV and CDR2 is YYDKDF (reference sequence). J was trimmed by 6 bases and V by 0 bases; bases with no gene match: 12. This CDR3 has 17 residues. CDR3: CATSRDVMTGVMPEAFF. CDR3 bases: TGTGCCACCAGCAGAGATGTAATGACAGGGGTTATGCCTGAAGCTTTCTTT.

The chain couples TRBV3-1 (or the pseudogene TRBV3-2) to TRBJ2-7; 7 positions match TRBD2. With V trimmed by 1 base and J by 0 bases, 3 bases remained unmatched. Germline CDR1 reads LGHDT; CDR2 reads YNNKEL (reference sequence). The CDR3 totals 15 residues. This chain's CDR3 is CASSQASGSSYEQYF. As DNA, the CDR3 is TGTGCCAGCAGCCAAGCTAGCGGTAGCTCCTACGAGCAGTACTTC.

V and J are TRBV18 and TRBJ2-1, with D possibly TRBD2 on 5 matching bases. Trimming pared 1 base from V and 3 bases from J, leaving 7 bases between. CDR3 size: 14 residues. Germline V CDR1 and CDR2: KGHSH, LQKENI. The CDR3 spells CASSPQEVYNEQFF. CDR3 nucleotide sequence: TGTGCCAGCTCACCACAGGAGGTCTACAATGAGCAGTTCTTC.

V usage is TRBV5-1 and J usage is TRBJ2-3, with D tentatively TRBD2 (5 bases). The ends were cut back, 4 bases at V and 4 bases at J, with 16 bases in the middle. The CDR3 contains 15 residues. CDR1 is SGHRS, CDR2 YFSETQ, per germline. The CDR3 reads CASSQIARDADTQYF. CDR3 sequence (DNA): TGCGCCAGCAGCCAAATAGCGAGGGATGCAGATACGCAGTATTTT. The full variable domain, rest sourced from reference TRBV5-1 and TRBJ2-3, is KAGVTQTPRYLIKTRGQQVTLSCSPISGHRSVSWYQQTPGQGLQFLFEYFSETQRNKGNFPGRFSGRQFSNSRSEMNVSTLELGDSALYLCASSQIARDADTQYFGPGTRLTVL.

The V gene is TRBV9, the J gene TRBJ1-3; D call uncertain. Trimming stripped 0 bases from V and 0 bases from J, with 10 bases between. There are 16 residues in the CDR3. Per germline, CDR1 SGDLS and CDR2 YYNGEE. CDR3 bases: TGTGCCAGCAGCGTAGGAGGTCGGGGCTCTGGAAACACCATATATTTT. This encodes CASSVGGRGSGNTIYF.

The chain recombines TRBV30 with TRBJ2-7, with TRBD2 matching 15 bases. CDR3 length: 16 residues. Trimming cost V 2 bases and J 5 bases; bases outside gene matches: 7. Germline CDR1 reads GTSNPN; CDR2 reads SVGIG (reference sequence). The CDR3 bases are TGTGCCTGGAGTCGTGGACTAGCGGGAGGGTGGGACGAGCAGTACTTC. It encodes CAWSRGLAGGWDEQYF.

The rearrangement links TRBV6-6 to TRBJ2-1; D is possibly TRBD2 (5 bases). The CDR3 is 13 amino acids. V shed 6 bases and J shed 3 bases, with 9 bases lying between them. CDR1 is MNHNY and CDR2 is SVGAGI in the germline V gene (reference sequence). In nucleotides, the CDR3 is TGTGCCAGCAGCCCAACTAGCTACAATGAGCAGTTCTTC. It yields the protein CASSPTSYNEQFF.

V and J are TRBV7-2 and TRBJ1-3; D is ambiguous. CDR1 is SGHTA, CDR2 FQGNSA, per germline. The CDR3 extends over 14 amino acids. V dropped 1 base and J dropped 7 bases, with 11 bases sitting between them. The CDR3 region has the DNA TGTGCCAGCAGCTTAGATATCGGGTTGAACACCATATATTTT. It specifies CASSLDIGLNTIYF.

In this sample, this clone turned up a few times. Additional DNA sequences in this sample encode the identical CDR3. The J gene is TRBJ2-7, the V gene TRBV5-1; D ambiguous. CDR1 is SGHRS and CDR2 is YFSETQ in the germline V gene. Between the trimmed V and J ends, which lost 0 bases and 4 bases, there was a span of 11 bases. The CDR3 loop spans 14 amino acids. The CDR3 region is CASSLVVSPYEQYF. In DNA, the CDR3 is TGCGCCAGCAGCTTGGTTGTCAGTCCATACGAGCAGTACTTC.

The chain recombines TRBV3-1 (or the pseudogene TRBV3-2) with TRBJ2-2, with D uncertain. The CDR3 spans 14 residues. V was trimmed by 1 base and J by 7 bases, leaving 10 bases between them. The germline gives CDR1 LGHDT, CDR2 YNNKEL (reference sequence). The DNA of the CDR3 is TGTGCCAGCAGCCAAGTGCGATTGAACGGGGAGCTGTTTTTT. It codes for CASSQVRLNGELFF.

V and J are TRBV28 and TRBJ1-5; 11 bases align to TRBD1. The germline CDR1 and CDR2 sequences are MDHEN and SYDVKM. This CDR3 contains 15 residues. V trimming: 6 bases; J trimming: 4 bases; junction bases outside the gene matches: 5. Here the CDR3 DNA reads TGTGCCAGCAGGAGGGACAGGGGGTCAAATCAGCCCCAGCATTTT. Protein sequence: CASRRDRGSNQPQHF.

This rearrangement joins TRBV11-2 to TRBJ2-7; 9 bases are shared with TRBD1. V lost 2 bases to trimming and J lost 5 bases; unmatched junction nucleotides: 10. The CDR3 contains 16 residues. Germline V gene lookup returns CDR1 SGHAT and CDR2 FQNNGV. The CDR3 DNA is TGTGCCAGCAGCTTAAGGTGGGGGGACAGGGTAAACGAGCAGTACTTC. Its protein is CASSLRWGDRVNEQYF.

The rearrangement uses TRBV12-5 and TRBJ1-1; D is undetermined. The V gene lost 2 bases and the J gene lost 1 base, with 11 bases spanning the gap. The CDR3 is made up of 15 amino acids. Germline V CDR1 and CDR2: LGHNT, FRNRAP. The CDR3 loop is CASGLNPRQNTEAFF. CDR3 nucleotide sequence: TGTGCTAGTGGTTTGAACCCGAGACAGAACACTGAAGCTTTCTTT. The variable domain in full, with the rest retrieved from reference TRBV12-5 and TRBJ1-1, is DARVTQTPRHKVTEMGQEVTMRCQPILGHNTVFWYRQTMMQGLELLAYFRNRAPLDDSGMPKDRFSAEMPDATLATLKIQPSEPRDSAVYFCASGLNPRQNTEAFFGQGTRLTVV.